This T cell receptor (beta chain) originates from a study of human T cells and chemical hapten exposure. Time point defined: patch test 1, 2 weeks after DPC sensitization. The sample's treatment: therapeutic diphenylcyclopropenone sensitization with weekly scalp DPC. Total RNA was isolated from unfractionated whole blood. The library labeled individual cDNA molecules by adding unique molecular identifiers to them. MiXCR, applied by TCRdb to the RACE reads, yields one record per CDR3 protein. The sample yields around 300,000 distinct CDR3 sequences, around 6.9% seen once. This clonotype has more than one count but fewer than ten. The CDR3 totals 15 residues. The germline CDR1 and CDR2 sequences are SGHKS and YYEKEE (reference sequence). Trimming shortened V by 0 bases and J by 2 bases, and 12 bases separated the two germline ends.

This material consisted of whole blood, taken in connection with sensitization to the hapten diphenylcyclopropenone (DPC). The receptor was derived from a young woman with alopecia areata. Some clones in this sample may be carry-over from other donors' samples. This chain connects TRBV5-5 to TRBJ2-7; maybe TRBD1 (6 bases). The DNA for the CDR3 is TGTGCCAGCAGCTTGGTGGGGGCCATCGCCTACGAGCAGTACTTC. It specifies CASSLVGAIAYEQYF.